Below, 9 T cell receptor beta chains from the same sample are listed, as sequenced in a study of OX40 agonist ivuxolimab in advanced cancers. Sequencing used immunoSEQ multiplex PCR; TCRdb keeps in-frame clones, though not all of them. The profile shows some 97,000 clones, about 91% of them singletons. The material was CD4+ or CD8+ T cells sorted from blood, obtained in a trial of the OX40 agonist ivuxolimab. These receptors originate from an adult with an advanced solid tumor such as melanoma, head and neck, liver or kidney cancer.

This rearrangement joins TRBV7-8 to TRBJ1-2; 7 nucleotides agree with TRBD1. This CDR3 comprises 15 residues. The J segment lost 2 bases and the V segment lost 4 bases, leaving 7 bases of the junction unmatched. In germline, CDR1 is SGHVS, CDR2 FQNEAQ. CDR3 sequence reads: CASSSPQTGNYGYTF. The CDR3 coding sequence is TGTGCCAGCAGCTCACCCCAGACAGGGAACTATGGCTACACCTTC.

This chain connects TRBV5-8 to TRBJ1-5; a weak D match, TRBD1 (6 bases). The length of the CDR3 is 17 residues. Germline CDR1 and CDR2: SGHTS and YDEGEE. The V gene lost 0 bases and the J gene lost 0 bases, with 13 bases spanning the gap. CDR3 in amino acids: CASSLGRGDLSNQPQHF. For the CDR3, the DNA is TGTGCCAGCAGCTTGGGCAGGGGAGACCTTAGCAATCAGCCCCAGCATTTT.

The V call is TRBV18, the J call TRBJ2-5; D is unclear. The DNA matches TRBJ2-7 better at its end, which makes the J call doubtful. Germline V CDR1 and CDR2: KGHSH, LQKENI. CDR3 length: 13 residues. The CDR3 nucleotides are TGTGCCAGCTCGTCCGGGCTCTCCTACGAGCAGTACTTC. This translates into CASSSGLSYEQYF.

CDR3 sequence: CASSRGAVLRGEQYF. Here the CDR3 DNA reads TGTGCCAGCAGCCGAGGGGCGGTCCTAAGGGGCGAGCAGTACTTC. The V call is TRBV11-2, the J call TRBJ2-7; possibly TRBD1 or TRBD2 for D (5 bases each). Germline V gene data show CDR1 as SGHAT and CDR2 as FQNNGV. Trimming removed 5 bases at V and 6 bases at J, with 20 bases between. The CDR3 extends over 15 amino acids.

The chain carries TRBV19 and TRBJ1-5; maybe TRBD1 (5 bases). In germline, CDR1 is LNHDA, CDR2 SQIVND (reference sequence). The CDR3 is 15 residues long. The V and J ends lost 6 bases and 0 bases respectively, with 12 bases between them. CDR3 DNA sequence: TGTGCCAGTAGCGATTTGGGGGGTAGCAATCAGCCCCAGCATTTT. It translates to CASSDLGGSNQPQHF. Full variable domain (rest looked up from reference TRBV19 and TRBJ1-5): DGGITQSPKYLFRKEGQNVTLSCEQNLNHDAMYWYRQDPGQGLRLIYYSQIVNDFQKGDIAEGYSVSREKKESFPLTVTSAQKNPTAFYLCASSDLGGSNQPQHFGDGTRLSIL.

The chain has TRBV5-6 and TRBJ2-5; 9 bases are a match to TRBD1. CDR3 length equals 18 residues. Germline lookup yields CDR1 SGHDT and CDR2 YYEEEE. Trimming cost V 6 bases and J 2 bases; bases outside gene matches: 17. The CDR3 region is CASNPGTGRFLGQETQYF. CDR3 sequence (DNA): TGTGCCAGCAACCCCGGGACAGGGAGGTTCCTAGGGCAAGAGACCCAGTACTTC.

This clone was seen once. A read error may account for a junction end that differs from germline. The chain is built from TRBV6-1 and TRBJ2-1, with D unclear. Germline V lookup: CDR1 MNHNS, CDR2 SASEGT. CDR3 size: 13 residues. CDR3 sequence reads: CAISDSPFNEQFF. The CDR3, as DNA: TGTGCCATCAGTGATAGCCCATTCAATGAGCAGTTCTTC.

The genes are TRBV2 and TRBJ1-1, with TRBD1 as a possible D gene (5 bases). V shed 3 bases and J shed 4 bases, with 9 bases lying between them. In germline, CDR1 is SNHLY, CDR2 FYNNEI. The CDR3 runs 13 residues. The CDR3 spells CASSEGPATEAFF. The CDR3 DNA reads TGTGCCAGCAGTGAGGGGCCCGCCACTGAAGCTTTCTTT.

V gene TRBV11-2 combines with J gene TRBJ2-1; 7 bases fit TRBD2. CDR1 is SGHAT, CDR2 FQNNGV, per germline. V shed 5 bases, J shed 2 bases, and the junction held 9 bases outside the gene matches. There are 16 residues in the CDR3. The CDR3 sequence: CASSPLGGYTYNEQFF. In DNA form, the CDR3 reads TGTGCCAGCAGCCCACTGGGAGGGTACACCTACAATGAGCAGTTCTTC. The variable domain in full, completed from reference TRBV11-2 and TRBJ2-1, reads EAGVAQSPRYKIIEKRQSVAFWCNPISGHATLYWYQQILGQGPKLLIQFQNNGVVDDSQLPKDRFSAERLKGVDSTLKIQPAKLEDSAVYLCASSPLGGYTYNEQFFGPGTRLTVL.